This TCR beta chain was identified during a study of response to subunit inactivated influenza vaccine (dated by TCRdb to 2016 to 2019). Study-level background: Deep quantitative T cell receptor repertoire profiling was used in the study to track responses to a trivalent subunit inactivated influenza vaccine. On the study overall, not on this receptor specifically: It was suggested by the authors that each seasonal influenza vaccination may recruit only a limited number of new T cells.

Concerning this clonotype itself: Its antigen is still unknown. No much larger clone is present one base from it, and per-base qualities are unavailable.

From the cysteine up to the phenylalanine, the CDR3 has a length of 12 residues. Solely the CDR3 DNA is kept, with 36 bases framed from the first base. Trimming removed 3 bases from V and 10 bases from J, leaving 12 bases between the germline ends. Taken from the germline V gene (reference sequence), the CDR1 and CDR2 loops are SEHNR and FQNEAQ. The library came from RT-PCR. TCRdb names Illumina HiSeq 2500 as the instrument used. TCRdb reprocessed the public reads (quality trimming at Q25 with fastp, clone calling with MiXCR) and kept in-frame beta chains. Each CDR3 protein appears once, grouped with its most common genes and DNA. This sample comprises about 650,000 distinct CDR3 sequences, about a sixth of them detected only once. Around a tenth of the sample comes from the top ten.

The specimen comprised PBMCs from blood, sampled 11 to 12 days after vaccination. This TCR derives from a man aged 50-59 years who received an inactivated influenza vaccine. Donor details come from another sample of the same person, matched by shared clones. The chain links TRBV7-9 with TRBJ1-2; TRBD1 might be the D gene, on 5 matching bases. This receptor has the CDR3 CASSFGAGDYTF. The nucleotides are TGTGCCAGCAGCTTTGGGGCGGGGGACTACACCTTC.